A selection of T cell receptor beta chains follows, all from one sample in a study of blood T cell repertoires in COVID-19. The data were produced by immunoSEQ multiplex PCR, yet TCRdb's version contains in-frame clones alone and is incomplete. The table lists a few hundred thousand clones, approximately 89% of them singletons. Sequenced sample: peripheral blood. The source of these receptors is a woman in her 30s who had recovered from COVID-19. CDR3s include the opening cysteine and the closing phenylalanine or tryptophan. D genes are given only for firm matches. The size field is filled for only some rows; it gives once, few, many or a size class.

NA	TRBV30	TRBD1	TRBJ1-1	CAWDREGGRVTFF	TGTGCCTGGGACAGGGAAGGGGGTAGAGTAACTTTCTTT
NA	TRBV15	NA	TRBJ2-1	CATSREQGSYNEQFF	TGTGCCACCAGCAGAGAACAGGGCTCCTACAATGAGCAGTTCTTC
NA	TRBV11-2	NA	TRBJ2-1	CASSREGAPYNEQFF	TGTGCCAGCAGTCGGGAAGGCGCCCCCTACAATGAGCAGTTCTTC
NA	TRBV5-1	TRBD1	TRBJ1-6	CASQTGGSGYSPLHF	TGCGCCAGCCAAACAGGGGGTTCAGGCTATTCACCCCTCCACTTT
NA	TRBV2	NA	TRBJ1-2	CASSVRPSGGTGGYTF	TGTGCCAGCAGTGTAAGGCCCTCTGGGGGGACTGGAGGCTACACCTTC
NA	TRBV28	TRBD1	TRBJ1-2	CASSLGWDRGLYGYTF	TGTGCCAGCAGTTTGGGCTGGGACAGGGGGTTGTATGGCTACACCTTC
NA	TRBV5-1	NA	TRBJ2-1	CASSLTSSGDLLNEQFF	TGCGCCAGCAGCTTGACGTCTAGTGGAGATCTACTCAATGAGCAGTTCTTC
NA	TRBV4-1	NA	TRBJ1-3	CASSQERQGRNTIYF	TGCGCCAGCAGCCAAGAGCGGCAGGGTCGAAACACCATATATTTT
NA	TRBV7-2	NA	TRBJ2-1	CASSLRVNEQFF	TGTGCCAGCAGCTTAAGAGTTAACGAGCAGTTCTTC
NA	TRBV11-2	NA	TRBJ2-5	CASSRRNWETQYF	TGTGCCAGCAGCCGGCGGAACTGGGAGACCCAGTACTTC
NA	TRBV6-5	NA	TRBJ1-2	CASKEAAGAYGYTF	TGTGCCAGCAAGGAGGCGGCAGGGGCCTATGGCTACACCTTC
few	TRBV28	TRBD1	TRBJ1-5	CASSHRWDSGQPQHF	TGTGCCAGCAGTCACCGATGGGACAGCGGGCAGCCCCAGCATTTT
NA	TRBV30	NA	TRBJ2-7	CAWSVRQGRIYEQYF	TGTGCCTGGAGTGTCAGGCAGGGGCGTATTTACGAGCAGTACTTC
NA	TRBV27	NA	TRBJ1-2	CASRGSLGGYTF	TGTGCCAGCAGAGGCTCCCTCGGGGGCTACACCTTC
NA	TRBV7-6	TRBD2	TRBJ2-1	CASSLTSGGQYNEQFF	TGTGCCAGCAGCTTGACTAGCGGGGGACAATACAATGAGCAGTTCTTC
NA	TRBV7-9	TRBD1	TRBJ1-4	CASSFIQGANEKLFF	TGTGCCAGCAGCTTTATACAGGGGGCGAATGAAAAACTGTTTTTT
NA	TRBV6-6	NA	TRBJ2-2	CASSQYLGQKAAGELFF	TGTGCCAGCAGTCAATACTTAGGACAGAAAGCGGCCGGGGAGCTGTTTTTT
NA	TRBV3-1/TRBV3-2	NA	TRBJ1-1	CASSQSRLAGSDTEAFF	TGTGCCAGCAGCCAATCCCGACTAGCCGGGAGTGACACTGAAGCTTTCTTT
NA	TRBV6-5	NA	TRBJ2-4	CASSYGPRKNIQYF	TGTGCCAGCAGTTACGGGCCCCGCAAAAACATTCAGTACTTC